What follows are 20 T cell receptor beta chains derived from one specimen sequenced in a study of blood T cell repertoires in COVID-19. Some clones are missing from TCRdb's copy, which holds only in-frame ones; the method was immunoSEQ multiplex PCR. The sample consists of around 250,000 clones, 90% of them appearing once. Sequencing used PBMCs or T cells enriched from blood (not recorded which). Receptor source: a man aged 50 or older who had been exposed to COVID-19.

The chain carries TRBV19 and TRBJ1-4; tentative D call: TRBD1 (5 bases). Looked up from germline, CDR1 is LNHDA and CDR2 is SQIVND (reference sequence). The CDR3 loop spans 10 amino acids. With 10 bases removed from V and 10 bases from J, the gap between germline ends came to 10 bases. CDR3 region: CATRRGKLFF. CDR3 coding DNA: TGTGCCACTCGAAGGGGAAAACTGTTTTTT.

The genes are TRBV18 and TRBJ2-7, with D possibly matching TRBD2 (5 bases). The V end was cut by 2 bases, the J end by 5 bases, with 7 bases between. The CDR3 is 12 residues long. Germline loops: CDR1 KGHSH, CDR2 LQKENI. CDR3: CASSPMRDEQYF. DNA for the CDR3: TGTGCCAGCTCACCAATGAGGGACGAGCAGTACTTC.

The V and J genes are TRBV2 and TRBJ2-5; no clear D. The CDR3 has 11 amino acids. Deletions cut 5 bases from V and 2 bases from J, with 3 bases between. Germline V lookup: CDR1 SNHLY, CDR2 FYNNEI. This CDR3 reads CASSRQETQYF. CDR3 bases: TGTGCCAGCAGTCGGCAAGAGACCCAGTACTTC.

V is TRBV6-5 and J is TRBJ1-6; the D is unclear. CDR3 size: 16 residues. Per germline, CDR1 MNHEY and CDR2 SVGAGI. V lost 0 bases to trimming and J lost 0 bases, with 6 bases between them. The CDR3 DNA sequence: TGTGCCAGCAGTTACTCGTGGAGCTCCTATAATTCACCCCTCCACTTT. Amino acids: CASSYSWSSYNSPLHF.

The J gene is TRBJ1-2, the V gene TRBV18; D gene ambiguous. Germline V CDR1 and CDR2: KGHSH, LQKENI. V shed 3 bases and J shed 1 base, with 9 bases lying between them. The CDR3 has 14 amino acids. CDR3 sequence reads: CASSPLEGNYGYTF. As DNA, the CDR3 is TGTGCCAGCTCACCCCTGGAGGGTAACTATGGCTACACCTTC.

The V gene is TRBV7-9, the J gene TRBJ2-7, with D perhaps TRBD2 (5 bases). CDR3 length equals 13 residues. Trimming left V 5 bases short and J 7 bases short, with 15 bases between. Germline assignment: CDR1 SEHNR and CDR2 FQNEAQ (reference sequence). DNA for the CDR3: TGTGCCAGCAGCAGCAGCGGTGGCCTTGAGCAGTACTTC. Translating gives CASSSSGGLEQYF.

The chain links TRBV29-1 to TRBJ2-5; the D is unclear. The CDR3 is made up of 10 amino acids. Germline loops: CDR1 SQVTM, CDR2 ANQGSEA. Trimming shortened V by 6 bases and J by 5 bases, and 7 bases separated the two germline ends. CDR3 region: CSVLEETQYF. The DNA for the CDR3 is TGCAGCGTCCTGGAGGAGACCCAGTACTTC.

CDR3 coding DNA: TGTGCCAGTCTCTTTTTCGATGAGCAGTTCTTC. It is translated as CASLFFDEQFF. The V call is TRBV2, the J call TRBJ2-1; D not certain. The length of the CDR3 is 11 residues. With 9 bases removed from V and 8 bases from J, the gap between germline ends came to 11 bases. The germline CDR1 and CDR2 sequences are SNHLY and FYNNEI.

This clone was counted once. V and J are TRBV9 and TRBJ1-3; D call uncertain. The length of the CDR3 is 17 residues. Trimming took off 2 bases at V and 1 base at J, with 16 bases between the two ends. The germline CDR1 and CDR2 sequences are SGDLS and YYNGEE. The CDR3, as DNA: TGTGCCAGCAGCGTTCCCCCTTTCACCGCGTCTGGAAACACCATATATTTT. Translated: CASSVPPFTASGNTIYF.

Turning to this clone: Other DNA sequences within the sample encode an identical CDR3. This sequence joins TRBV3-1 (or the pseudogene TRBV3-2) and TRBJ1-2; D may be TRBD1 (5 bases). Trimming removed 2 bases at V and 8 bases at J, with 12 bases between. The CDR3 extends over 13 amino acids. Germline V gives CDR1 LGHDT, CDR2 YNNKEL (reference sequence). CDR3 nucleotides: TGTGCCAGCAGCCAACAGGGATATGGCGGCTACACCTTC. The encoded protein is CASSQQGYGGYTF.

In nucleotides, the CDR3 is TGTGCCAGCAGTTTAGTGGGGGGACCTAACTATGGCTACACCTTC. It is translated as CASSLVGGPNYGYTF. The rearrangement uses TRBV28 and TRBJ1-2; tentative D call: TRBD1 (5 bases). The CDR3 consists of 15 residues. Germline V gives CDR1 MDHEN, CDR2 SYDVKM. Trimming cost V 2 bases and J 0 bases, with 10 bases left between them.

V and J are TRBV24-1 and TRBJ2-2; D unresolved. Trimming removed 7 bases at V and 5 bases at J, with 10 bases between. Germline-derived CDR1 and CDR2 are KGHDR and SFDVKD. The CDR3 extends over 13 amino acids. The CDR3 here is CATSYERTGELFF. The DNA for the CDR3 is TGTGCCACCAGCTACGAGAGGACCGGGGAGCTGTTTTTT.

The chain couples TRBV9 to TRBJ2-1, with TRBD2 matching over 10 bases. The germline V gene encodes CDR1 SGDLS and CDR2 YYNGEE. V gave up 0 bases and J gave up 6 bases; unmatched junction bases: 12. This CDR3 region has 18 residues. The CDR3 bases are TGTGCCAGCAGCGTAGTAGCTTCATGGGCTAGCGGGAGCAATGAGCAGTTCTTC. It specifies CASSVVASWASGSNEQFF.

The chain links TRBV27 to TRBJ1-2; TRBD1 matches 10 bases. Trimming cost V 5 bases and J 4 bases; bases outside gene matches: 10. This CDR3 has 16 residues. The V gene's germline CDR1 is MNHEY and CDR2 SMNVEV (reference sequence). This CDR3 reads CASSPPGQGWIYGYTF. The CDR3 nucleotides are TGTGCCAGCAGTCCACCGGGACAGGGGTGGATCTATGGCTACACCTTC.

The chain recombines TRBV2 with TRBJ1-3; 7 bases are a match to TRBD1. CDR3 length: 14 residues. J gave up 3 bases and V 7 bases, and 6 bases lay outside the gene matches. The germline CDR1 and CDR2 sequences are SNHLY and FYNNEI. Written as DNA, the CDR3 is TGTGCCAGCAAAAACCAGGGGGATGGAAACACCATATATTTT. Protein: CASKNQGDGNTIYF.

V gene TRBV5-1 combines with J gene TRBJ2-2; 9 nucleotides align to TRBD1. J lost 6 bases, V lost 3 bases, and 9 bases had no gene match. The CDR3 length is 16 residues. CDR1 is SGHRS and CDR2 is YFSETQ in the germline V gene. The CDR3 DNA reads as TGCGCCAGCAGCTCCAACGCCGGGACAGGGTCCGGGGAGCTGTTTTTT. Its protein is CASSSNAGTGSGELFF. The full variable domain, its missing parts supplied by reference TRBV5-1 and TRBJ2-2, is KAGVTQTPRYLIKTRGQQVTLSCSPISGHRSVSWYQQTPGQGLQFLFEYFSETQRNKGNFPGRFSGRQFSNSRSEMNVSTLELGDSALYLCASSSNAGTGSGELFFGEGSRLTVL.

This clone came up a few times. The V call is TRBV28, the J call TRBJ1-5, with 8 bases that match TRBD1. After removal of 6 bases from V and 2 bases from J, the junction contained 0 bases not matched to a gene. Germline V gene sequence: CDR1 MDHEN, CDR2 SYDVKM. The CDR3 is 13 amino acids. The CDR3 coding sequence is TGTGCCAGCAGGACAGGGGGCAATCAGCCCCAGCATTTT. It is translated as CASRTGGNQPQHF.

This sequence joins TRBV30 and TRBJ2-1; 8 nucleotides line up with TRBD1. The trim removed 2 bases at V and 13 bases at J, leaving 13 bases unmatched. Germline V gene data show CDR1 as GTSNPN and CDR2 as SVGIG (reference sequence). The CDR3 extends over 14 amino acids. CDR3 sequence reads: CAWSKRQGFLNQFF. The CDR3 bases are TGTGCCTGGAGTAAACGACAGGGGTTTCTAAATCAGTTCTTC.

The CDR3 loop is CASSLPRRDRGLNAYEQYF. As DNA, the CDR3 is TGTGCCAGCAGCTTACCTCGACGGGACAGGGGGCTCAACGCGTACGAGCAGTACTTC. The chain combines TRBV11-3 with TRBJ2-7; 12 bases line up with TRBD1. Germline V gene lookup returns CDR1 SGHNT and CDR2 YENEEA. There are 19 residues in the CDR3. Losses at the gene ends were 2 bases for V and 4 bases for J; bases not matched to a gene: 15.

CDR3 nucleotides: TGTGCCAGCAGCGCCAGGGGGCGGTCTGAAGCTTTCTTT. As protein: CASSARGRSEAFF. The V gene is TRBV7-3, the J gene TRBJ1-1, with 8 nucleotides matching TRBD1. This CDR3 is built from 13 residues. The germline V gene has CDR1 SGHTA and CDR2 FQGTGA. J gave up 6 bases and V 5 bases, and 5 bases lay outside the gene matches.